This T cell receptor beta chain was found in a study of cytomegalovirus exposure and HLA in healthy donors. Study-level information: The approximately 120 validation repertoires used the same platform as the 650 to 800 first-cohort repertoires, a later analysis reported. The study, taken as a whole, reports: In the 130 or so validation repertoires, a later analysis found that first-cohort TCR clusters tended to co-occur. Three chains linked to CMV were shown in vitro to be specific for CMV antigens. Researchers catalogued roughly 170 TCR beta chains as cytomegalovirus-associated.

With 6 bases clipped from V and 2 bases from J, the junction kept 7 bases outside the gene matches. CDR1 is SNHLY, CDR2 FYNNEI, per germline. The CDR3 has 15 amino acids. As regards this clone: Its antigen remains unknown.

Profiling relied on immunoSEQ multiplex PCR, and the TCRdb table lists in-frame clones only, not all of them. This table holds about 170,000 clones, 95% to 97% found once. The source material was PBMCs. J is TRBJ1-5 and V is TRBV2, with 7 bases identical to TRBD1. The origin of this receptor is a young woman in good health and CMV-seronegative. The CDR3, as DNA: TGTGCCAGCAGGTCACAGGGGTTGGGCAATCAGCCCCAGCATTTT. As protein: CASRSQGLGNQPQHF.